This TCR beta chain was sequenced for a study of lymphopenia after photon versus proton radiotherapy (dated by TCRdb to the late 2010s). As for the study more broadly: In patients with gastrointestinal tumors who developed high-grade lymphopenia, the study compared the immunological effects of photon radiation therapy with those of proton radiation therapy. The goal of the study was to characterize the differences between the two radiation modalities in how they affect the immune system. A cohort of approximately 20 patients with gastrointestinal tumors who received either photon or proton therapy and subsequently developed lymphopenia was included. Findings and caveats that apply to the study as a whole: The survival association was assessed only in patients who died, and better survival with proton therapy was presented by the authors as a possibility rather than a demonstrated result. After the lymphocyte count nadir, repertoires from photon-treated patients showed oligoclonal expansion, particularly of CD8+ Temra cells, and this expansion drove the decline in diversity. Across the cohort, an inverse correlation was found between a larger post-nadir drop in TCR diversity and overall survival time among patients who died. During treatment, patients who received photon therapy lost naive T cells and TCR diversity and gained effector/memory populations, whereas patients who received proton therapy remained relatively stable.

Library preparation employed the immunoSEQ multiplex PCR assay. T cell repertoires were profiled by deep sequencing of rearranged TCR beta loci, alongside multiparametric flow cytometry. Drawn from immuneACCESS, this table holds only the in-frame rearrangements with V and J called that TCRdb kept. Clones are partly lost; checked studies trace under half to an unresolved V gene and leave the rest unexplained. The sample data list fewer than 45,000 clones, and roughly 84% of these were observed just once. The top ten clonotypes cover 10% of the sample. To note about this clone: What this receptor recognizes is not known. Qualities for individual bases were not recorded, and no much larger clone is one base off.

Trimming takes 5 bases off V and 4 bases off J; junction bases not matched to a gene: 11. CDR1 is given as LGHNT and CDR2 as FRNRAP, both from the germline V gene. Taken from cysteine to phenylalanine, the CDR3 has 16 residues. Only CDR3 DNA remains: 48 bases, in frame from the first base. The sequence was collected from a woman between 70 and 85 years old with pancreatic cancer. Some clones in this sample may be carry-over from other donors' samples. The sample consisted of peripheral blood, taken from a patient treated with proton-based radiotherapy. The rearrangement combines TRBV12-5 with TRBJ2-1, with TRBD1 identical over 7 junction bases. The DNA is as follows: TGTGCTAGTGGTGCGAACACGGGACAGACTTACAATGAGCAGTTCTTC. The translation is CASGANTGQTYNEQFF.